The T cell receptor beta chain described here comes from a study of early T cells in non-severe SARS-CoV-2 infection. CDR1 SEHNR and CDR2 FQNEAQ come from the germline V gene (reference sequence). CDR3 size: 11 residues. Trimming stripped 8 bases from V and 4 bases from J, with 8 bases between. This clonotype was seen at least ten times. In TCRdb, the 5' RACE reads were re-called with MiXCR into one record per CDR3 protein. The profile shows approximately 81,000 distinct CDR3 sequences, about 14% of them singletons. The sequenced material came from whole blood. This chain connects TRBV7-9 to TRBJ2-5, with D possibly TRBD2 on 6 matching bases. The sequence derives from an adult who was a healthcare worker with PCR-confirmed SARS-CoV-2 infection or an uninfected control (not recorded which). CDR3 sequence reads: CASSGRETQYF. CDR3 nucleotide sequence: TGTGCCAGCTCCGGGAGAGAGACCCAGTACTTC.